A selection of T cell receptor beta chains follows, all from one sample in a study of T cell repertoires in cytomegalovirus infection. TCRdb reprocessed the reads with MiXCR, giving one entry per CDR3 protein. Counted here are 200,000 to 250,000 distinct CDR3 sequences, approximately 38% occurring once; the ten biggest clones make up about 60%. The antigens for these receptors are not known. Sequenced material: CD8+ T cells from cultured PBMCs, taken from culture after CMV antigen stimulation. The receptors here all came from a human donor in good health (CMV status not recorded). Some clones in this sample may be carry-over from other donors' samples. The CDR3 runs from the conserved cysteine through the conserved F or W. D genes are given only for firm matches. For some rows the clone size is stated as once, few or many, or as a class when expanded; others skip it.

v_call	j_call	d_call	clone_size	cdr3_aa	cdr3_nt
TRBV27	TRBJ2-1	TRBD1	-	CASTGQGIGNNEQFF	TGTGCCAGCACGGGACAGGGTATTGGGAACAATGAGCAGTTCTTC
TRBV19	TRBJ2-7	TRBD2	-	CASSKTGTREEEQYF	TGTGCCAGTAGTAAAACCGGGACTAGGGAAGAAGAGCAGTACTTC
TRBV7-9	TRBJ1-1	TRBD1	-	CASSLPLGQGSLLGTEAFF	TGTGCCAGCAGCCTACCTCTCGGACAGGGTAGTTTGTTGGGCACTGAAGCTTTCTTT
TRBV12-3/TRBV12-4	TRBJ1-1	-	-	CASSRHGELNTEAFF	TGTGCCAGCAGCCGGCACGGAGAACTGAACACTGAAGCTTTCTTT
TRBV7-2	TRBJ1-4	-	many	CASSDRDIHEKLFF	TGTGCCAGCAGCGACCGGGACATCCATGAAAAACTGTTTTTT
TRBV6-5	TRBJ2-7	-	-	CASSPIRTESYEQYF	TGTGCCAGCAGCCCCATTCGGACAGAATCCTACGAGCAGTACTTC
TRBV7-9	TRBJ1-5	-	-	CASSLSLAENSNQPQHF	TGTGCCAGCAGCTTAAGTTTGGCAGAAAATAGCAATCAGCCCCAGCATTTT
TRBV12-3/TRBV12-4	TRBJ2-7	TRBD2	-	CASGTSGAPTEQYF	TGTGCCAGCGGGACTAGCGGGGCTCCTACCGAGCAGTACTTC
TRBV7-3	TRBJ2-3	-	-	CASSQSDTQYF	TGTGCCAGCAGCCAATCAGATACGCAGTATTTT
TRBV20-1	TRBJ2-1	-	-	CSALRSSYNEQFF	TGCAGTGCTTTGAGGAGCTCCTACAATGAGCAGTTCTTC
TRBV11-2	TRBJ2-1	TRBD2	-	CASSLIAGASGYNEQFF	TGTGCCAGCAGCTTGATAGCGGGGGCATCGGGATACAATGAGCAGTTCTTC
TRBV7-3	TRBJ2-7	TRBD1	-	CASSLEGTESSYEQYF	TGTGCCAGCAGCTTAGAGGGGACAGAGAGCTCCTACGAGCAGTACTTC
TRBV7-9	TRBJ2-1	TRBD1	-	CASSWGQAVYNEQFF	TGTGCCAGCAGCTGGGGACAGGCCGTCTACAATGAGCAGTTCTTC
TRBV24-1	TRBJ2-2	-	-	CATSDPDLTGELFF	TGTGCCACCAGTGATCCGGATTTAACCGGGGAGCTGTTTTTT
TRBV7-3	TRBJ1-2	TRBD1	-	CASSPRGQGDYGYTF	TGTGCCAGCAGCCCCAGAGGACAGGGAGATTATGGCTACACCTTC
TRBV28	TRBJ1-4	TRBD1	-	CASSLGRQGLSNEKLFF	TGTGCCAGCAGTTTAGGGAGACAGGGGCTATCGAATGAAAAACTGTTTTTT
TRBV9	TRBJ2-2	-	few	CASSVESPPTGELFF	TGTGCCAGCAGCGTAGAAAGCCCCCCCACCGGGGAGCTGTTTTTT
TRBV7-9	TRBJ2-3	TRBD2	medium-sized	CASSLTSGTSTDTQYF	TGTGCCAGCAGCTTGACTAGCGGGACCAGCACAGATACGCAGTATTTT
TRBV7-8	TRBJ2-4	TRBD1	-	CASSRDRGGRELAKNIQYF	TGTGCCAGCAGCAGGGACAGGGGGGGTCGTGAGTTAGCCAAAAACATTCAGTACTTC
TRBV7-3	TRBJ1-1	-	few	CASSLTPAGPLNTEAFF	TGTGCCAGCAGCTTAACTCCGGCAGGGCCCTTGAACACTGAAGCTTTCTTT
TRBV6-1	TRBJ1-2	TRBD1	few	CASSRGTGGDGYTF	TGTGCCAGCAGTCGAGGGACAGGGGGCGATGGCTACACCTTC
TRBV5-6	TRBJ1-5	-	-	CASSLLGVSNQPQHF	TGTGCCAGCAGCTTACTAGGCGTTAGCAATCAGCCCCAGCATTTT
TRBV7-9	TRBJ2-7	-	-	CASSLDMGSYEQYF	TGTGCCAGCAGCTTAGATATGGGGAGCTACGAGCAGTACTTC
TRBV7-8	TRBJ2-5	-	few	CASSLGRWGQQETQYF	TGTGCCAGCAGCTTAGGAAGGTGGGGCCAGCAAGAGACCCAGTACTTC
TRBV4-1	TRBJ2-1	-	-	CASSQVDGATYNEQFF	TGCGCCAGCAGCCAAGTGGACGGTGCAACCTACAATGAGCAGTTCTTC
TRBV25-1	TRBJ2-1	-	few	CASSAFLRGDPYNEQFF	TGTGCCAGCAGTGCCTTCCTCAGGGGGGACCCCTACAATGAGCAGTTCTTC
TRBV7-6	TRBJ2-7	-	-	CASSPKDEQYF	TGTGCCAGCAGCCCCAAGGACGAGCAGTACTTC
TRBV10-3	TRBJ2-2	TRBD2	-	CAISESRRLAGGLTGELFF	TGTGCCATCAGTGAGTCGCGGCGACTAGCGGGAGGCTTGACCGGGGAGCTGTTTTTT
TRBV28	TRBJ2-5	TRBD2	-	CASSLGLAGGRYRRETQYF	TGTGCCAGCAGTTTGGGACTAGCGGGGGGCCGGTACAGGAGGGAGACCCAGTACTTC
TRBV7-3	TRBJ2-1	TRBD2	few	CASSRGGLEYNEQFF	TGTGCCAGCAGCCGCGGGGGACTAGAGTACAATGAGCAGTTCTTC